The T cell receptor (beta chain) under discussion was sequenced for a study of CD8 T cells in Susac syndrome. General study findings and limits: The study conceded that relatively few individuals underwent its TCR sequencing and HLA analysis.

Random hexamers were used to reverse transcribe an amount of roughly 0.45 to 1 ug RNA. Across 54 Vbeta and 13 Jbeta, TCR beta CDR3 was amplified with immunoSEQ multiplex PCR. In TCRdb, the immunoSEQ multiplex PCR reads were re-called with MiXCR into one record per CDR3 protein. The repertoire holds 350,000 to 550,000 distinct CDR3 sequences, with around 85% as singletons. Of note for this clonotype: Antigen: not known.

Germline CDR1 reads LGHDT; CDR2 reads YNNKEL (reference sequence). The CDR3 sequence is 14 residues long. The ends were cut back, 1 base at V and 4 bases at J, with 11 bases in the middle. Sequencing of TCR beta covered CD8+ and CD4+ T cells obtained from blood. Through negative isolation, CD4+ and CD8+ T cells were obtained, while TEMRA cells were enriched using FACS. This clonotype originated in a human donor with multiple sclerosis. The genes are TRBV3-1 and TRBJ2-7; D unclear. The sequenced material came from CD8+ T cells from PBMCs. CDR3 in amino acids: CASSQGPRPYEQYF. The CDR3 DNA is TGTGCCAGCAGCCAAGGTCCACGACCTTACGAGCAGTACTTC.